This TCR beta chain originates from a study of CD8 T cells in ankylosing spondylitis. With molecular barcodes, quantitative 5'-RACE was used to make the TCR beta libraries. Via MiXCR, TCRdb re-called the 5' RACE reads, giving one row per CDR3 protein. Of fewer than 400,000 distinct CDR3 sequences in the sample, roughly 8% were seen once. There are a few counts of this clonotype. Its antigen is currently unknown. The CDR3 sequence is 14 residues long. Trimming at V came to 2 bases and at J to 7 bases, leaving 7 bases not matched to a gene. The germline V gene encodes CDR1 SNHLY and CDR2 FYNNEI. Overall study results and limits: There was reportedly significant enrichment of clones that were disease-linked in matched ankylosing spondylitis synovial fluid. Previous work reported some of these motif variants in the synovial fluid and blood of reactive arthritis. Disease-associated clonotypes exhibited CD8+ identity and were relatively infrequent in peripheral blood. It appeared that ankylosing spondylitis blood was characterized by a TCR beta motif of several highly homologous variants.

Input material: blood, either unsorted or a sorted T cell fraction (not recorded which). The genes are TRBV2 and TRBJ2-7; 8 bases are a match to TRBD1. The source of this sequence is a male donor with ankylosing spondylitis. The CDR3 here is CASSESRGLGEQYF. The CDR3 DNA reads TGTGCCAGCAGTGAATCCAGGGGGCTAGGGGAGCAGTACTTC.